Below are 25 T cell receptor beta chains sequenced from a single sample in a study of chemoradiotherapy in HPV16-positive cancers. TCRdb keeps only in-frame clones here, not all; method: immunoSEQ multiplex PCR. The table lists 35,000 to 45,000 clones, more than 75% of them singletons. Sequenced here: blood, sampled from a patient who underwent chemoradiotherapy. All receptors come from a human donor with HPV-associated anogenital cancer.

In DNA form, the CDR3 reads TGTGCCAGCAGTGAACCCCAGCGAGGGGATACGCAGTATTTT. Translating gives CASSEPQRGDTQYF. The rearrangement uses TRBV6-1 and TRBJ2-3; D possibly corresponds to TRBD2 (5 bases). In germline, CDR1 is MNHNS, CDR2 SASEGT. The CDR3 extends over 14 amino acids. Trimming took off 2 bases at V and 6 bases at J, with 12 bases between the two ends.

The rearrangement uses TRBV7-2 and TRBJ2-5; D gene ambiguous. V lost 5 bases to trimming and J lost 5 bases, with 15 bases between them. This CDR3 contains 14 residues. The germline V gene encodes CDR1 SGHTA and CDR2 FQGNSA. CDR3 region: CASSEGYLSETQYF. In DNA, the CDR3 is TGTGCCAGCAGCGAAGGCTACTTGAGCGAGACCCAGTACTTC. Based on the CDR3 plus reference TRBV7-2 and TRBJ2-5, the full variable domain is GAGVSQSPSNKVTEKGKDVELRCDPISGHTALYWYRQSLGQGLEFLIYFQGNSAPDKSGLPSDRFSAERTGGSVSTLTIQRTQQEDSAVYLCASSEGYLSETQYFGPGTRLLVL.

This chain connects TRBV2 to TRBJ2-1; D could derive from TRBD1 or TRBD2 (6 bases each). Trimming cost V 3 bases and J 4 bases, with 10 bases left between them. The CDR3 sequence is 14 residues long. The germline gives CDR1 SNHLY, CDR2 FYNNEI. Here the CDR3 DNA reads TGTGCCAGCAGTGATCTAGGGGGGTACAATGAGCAGTTCTTC. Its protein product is CASSDLGGYNEQFF.

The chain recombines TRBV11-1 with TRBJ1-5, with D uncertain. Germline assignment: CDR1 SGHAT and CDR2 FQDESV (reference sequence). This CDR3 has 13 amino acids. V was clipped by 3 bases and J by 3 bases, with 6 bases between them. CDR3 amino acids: CASSFGDNQPQHF. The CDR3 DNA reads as TGTGCCAGCAGCTTTGGTGACAATCAGCCCCAGCATTTT.

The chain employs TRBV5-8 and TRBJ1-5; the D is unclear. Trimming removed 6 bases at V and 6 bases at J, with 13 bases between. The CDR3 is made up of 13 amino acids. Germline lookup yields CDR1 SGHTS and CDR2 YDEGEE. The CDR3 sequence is CASTVEWGQPQHF. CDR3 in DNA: TGTGCCAGCACCGTCGAGTGGGGTCAGCCCCAGCATTTT.

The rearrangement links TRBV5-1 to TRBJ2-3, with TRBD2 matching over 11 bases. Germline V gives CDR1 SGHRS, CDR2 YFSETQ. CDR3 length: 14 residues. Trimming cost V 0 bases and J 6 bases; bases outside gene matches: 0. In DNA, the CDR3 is TGCGCCAGCAGCTTGGGACTAGCGGGGGATACGCAGTATTTT. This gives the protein CASSLGLAGDTQYF.

The CDR3 nucleotides read TGTGCCAGCACTTCCGGACAGGGGGCCAGGTATGGCTACACCTTC. Its translation is CASTSGQGARYGYTF. The chain has TRBV27 and TRBJ1-2; 11 bases align to TRBD1. This CDR3 has 15 amino acids. V gave up 7 bases and J gave up 5 bases; unmatched junction bases: 9. In germline, CDR1 is MNHEY, CDR2 SMNVEV (reference sequence).

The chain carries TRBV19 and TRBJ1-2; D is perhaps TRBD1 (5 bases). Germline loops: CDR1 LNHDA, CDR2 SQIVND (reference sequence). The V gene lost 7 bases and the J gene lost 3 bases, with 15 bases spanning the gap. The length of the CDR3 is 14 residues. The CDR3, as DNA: TGTGCCAGTACCTTAGCCAGGGCTGACTATGGCTACACCTTC. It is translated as CASTLARADYGYTF.

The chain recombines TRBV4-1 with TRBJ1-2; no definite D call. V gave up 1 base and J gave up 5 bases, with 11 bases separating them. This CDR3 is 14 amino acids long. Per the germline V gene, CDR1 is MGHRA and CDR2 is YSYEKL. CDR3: CASSQGSTGYGYTF. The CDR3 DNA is TGCGCCAGCAGCCAAGGGTCAACGGGGTATGGCTACACCTTC.

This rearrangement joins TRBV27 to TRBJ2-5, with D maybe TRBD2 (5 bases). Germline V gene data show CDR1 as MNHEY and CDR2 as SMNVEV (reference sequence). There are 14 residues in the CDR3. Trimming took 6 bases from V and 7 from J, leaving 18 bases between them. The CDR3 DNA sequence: TGTGCCAGCAGAAACTCCGGACTGCTTTGGACCCAGTACTTC. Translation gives CASRNSGLLWTQYF.

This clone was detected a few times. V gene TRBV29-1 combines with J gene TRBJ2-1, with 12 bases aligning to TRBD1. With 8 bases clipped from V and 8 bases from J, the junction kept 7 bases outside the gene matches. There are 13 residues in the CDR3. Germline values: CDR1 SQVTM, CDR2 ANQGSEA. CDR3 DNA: TGCAGCACTTACCGGGACAGGGGGCATGAGCAGTTCTTC. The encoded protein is CSTYRDRGHEQFF.

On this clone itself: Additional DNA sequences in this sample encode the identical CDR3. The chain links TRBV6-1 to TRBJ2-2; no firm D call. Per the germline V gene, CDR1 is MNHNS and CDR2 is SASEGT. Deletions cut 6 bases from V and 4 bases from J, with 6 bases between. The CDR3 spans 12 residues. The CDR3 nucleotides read TGTGCCAGCAGCAGAACCACCGGGGAGCTGTTTTTT. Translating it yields CASSRTTGELFF.

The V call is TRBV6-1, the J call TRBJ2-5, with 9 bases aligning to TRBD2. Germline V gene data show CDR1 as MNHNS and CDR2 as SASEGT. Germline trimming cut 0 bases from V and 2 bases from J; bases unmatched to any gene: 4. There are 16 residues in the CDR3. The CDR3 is CASSEADLAGQETQYF. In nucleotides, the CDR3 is TGTGCCAGCAGTGAAGCGGACCTAGCGGGGCAAGAGACCCAGTACTTC.

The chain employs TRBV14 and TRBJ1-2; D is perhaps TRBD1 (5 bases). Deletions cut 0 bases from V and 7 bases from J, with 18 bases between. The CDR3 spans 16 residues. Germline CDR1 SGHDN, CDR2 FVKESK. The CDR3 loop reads CASSQDNRQGLSGYTF. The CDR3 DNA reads TGTGCCAGCAGCCAAGATAATCGGCAGGGACTTAGTGGCTACACCTTC. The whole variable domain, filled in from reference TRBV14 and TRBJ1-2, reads EAGVTQFPSHSVIEKGQTVTLRCDPISGHDNLYWYRRVMGKEIKFLLHFVKESKQDESGMPNNRFLAERTGGTYSTLKVQPAELEDSGVYFCASSQDNRQGLSGYTFGSGTRLTVV.

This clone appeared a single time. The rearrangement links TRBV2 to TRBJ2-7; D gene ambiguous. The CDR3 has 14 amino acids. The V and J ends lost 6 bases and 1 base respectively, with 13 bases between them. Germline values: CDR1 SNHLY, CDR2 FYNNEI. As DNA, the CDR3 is TGTGCCAGCAGGGTGGATCTCCCGTCCTACGAGCAGTACTTC. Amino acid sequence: CASRVDLPSYEQYF.

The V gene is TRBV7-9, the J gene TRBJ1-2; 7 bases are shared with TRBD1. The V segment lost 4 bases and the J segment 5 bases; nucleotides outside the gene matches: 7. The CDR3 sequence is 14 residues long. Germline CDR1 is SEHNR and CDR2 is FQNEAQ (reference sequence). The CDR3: CASSSSGTVYGYTF. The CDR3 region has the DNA TGTGCCAGCAGCTCATCGGGGACAGTTTATGGCTACACCTTC. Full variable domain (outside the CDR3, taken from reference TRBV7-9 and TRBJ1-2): DTGVSQNPRHKITKRGQNVTFRCDPISEHNRLYWYRQTLGQGPEFLTYFQNEAQLEKSRLLSDRFSAERPKGSFSTLEIQRTEQGDSAMYLCASSSSGTVYGYTFGSGTRLTVV.

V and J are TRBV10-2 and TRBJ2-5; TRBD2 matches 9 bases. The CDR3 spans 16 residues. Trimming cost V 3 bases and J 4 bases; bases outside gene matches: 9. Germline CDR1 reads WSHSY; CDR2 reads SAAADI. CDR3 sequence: CASSDPAGGEGETQYF. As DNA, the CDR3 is TGCGCCAGCAGTGACCCCGCGGGGGGGGAGGGAGAGACCCAGTACTTC.

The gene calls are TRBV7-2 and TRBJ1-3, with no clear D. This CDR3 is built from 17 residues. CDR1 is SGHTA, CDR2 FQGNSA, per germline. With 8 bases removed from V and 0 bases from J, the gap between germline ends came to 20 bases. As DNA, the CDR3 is TGTGCCAGCGTCCCAGGATCGGGCTTGACCTCTGGAAACACCATATATTTT. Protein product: CASVPGSGLTSGNTIYF.

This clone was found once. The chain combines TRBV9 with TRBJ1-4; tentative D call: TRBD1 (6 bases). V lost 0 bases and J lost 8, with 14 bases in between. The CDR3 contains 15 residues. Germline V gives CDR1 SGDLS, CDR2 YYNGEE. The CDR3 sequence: CASSVGGQGGEKLFF. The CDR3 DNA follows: TGTGCCAGCAGCGTAGGGGGGCAGGGCGGGGAAAAACTGTTTTTT.

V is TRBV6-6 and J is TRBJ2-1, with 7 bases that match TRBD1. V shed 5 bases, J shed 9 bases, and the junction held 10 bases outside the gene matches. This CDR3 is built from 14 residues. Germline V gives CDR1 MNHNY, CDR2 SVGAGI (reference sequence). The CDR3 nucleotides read TGTGCCAGCAGTAACGACAGGGCCTCCGGTGAGCAGTTCTTC. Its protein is CASSNDRASGEQFF.

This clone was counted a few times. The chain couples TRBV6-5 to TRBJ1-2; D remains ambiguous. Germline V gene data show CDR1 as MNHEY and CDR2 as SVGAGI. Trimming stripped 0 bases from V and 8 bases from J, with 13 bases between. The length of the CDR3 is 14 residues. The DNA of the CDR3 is TGTGCCAGCAGTTACTCGGGAGGTCCCGTGGGCTACACCTTC. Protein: CASSYSGGPVGYTF.

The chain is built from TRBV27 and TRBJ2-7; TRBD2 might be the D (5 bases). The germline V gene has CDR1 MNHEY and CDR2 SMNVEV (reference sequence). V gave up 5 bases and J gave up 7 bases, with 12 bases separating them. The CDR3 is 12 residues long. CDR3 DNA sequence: TGTGCCAGCAGTCAAGGATCGGGAGAGCAGTACTTC. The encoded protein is CASSQGSGEQYF.

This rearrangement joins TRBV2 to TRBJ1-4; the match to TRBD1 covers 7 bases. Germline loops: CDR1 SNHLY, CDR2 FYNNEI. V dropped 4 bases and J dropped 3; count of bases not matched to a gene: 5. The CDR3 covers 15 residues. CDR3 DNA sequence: TGTGCCAGCAGTGCGACCGGGACAGCTAATGAAAAACTGTTTTTT. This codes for CASSATGTANEKLFF.

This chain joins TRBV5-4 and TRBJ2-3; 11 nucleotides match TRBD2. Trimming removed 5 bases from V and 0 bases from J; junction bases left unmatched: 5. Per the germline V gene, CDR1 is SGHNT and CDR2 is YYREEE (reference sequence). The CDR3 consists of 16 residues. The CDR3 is CASSPTSGGSTDTQYF. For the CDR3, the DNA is TGTGCCAGCAGTCCCACTAGCGGGGGAAGCACAGATACGCAGTATTTT.

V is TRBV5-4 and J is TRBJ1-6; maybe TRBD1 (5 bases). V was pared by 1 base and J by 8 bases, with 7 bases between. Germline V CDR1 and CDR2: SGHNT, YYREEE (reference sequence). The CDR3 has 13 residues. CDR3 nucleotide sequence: TGTGCCAGCAGCTTGCCGGGGGATTCACCCCTCCACTTT. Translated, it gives CASSLPGDSPLHF.